This entry lists 18 T cell receptor beta chains sequenced from one sample in a study of healthy donors' naive CD4 and CD8 T cells (dated by TCRdb to about 2015). Instrument used: 454 GS FLX Titanium. A previously published linear amplification protocol was used to construct TCR libraries from about 500 ng of total RNA. TCRdb reanalyzed the raw reads on its own, using fastp at Q25 for trimming and MiXCR for clone calling, and kept in-frame beta chains. Identical CDR3 protein sequences are pooled into one entry, listed with their most common genes and DNA. The sample has about 200,000 distinct CDR3 sequences on record, about 76% of them singletons. The ten biggest clones cover roughly 2.4% of the sample. Sequenced: naive CD4+ and CD8+ T cells sorted from blood, pooled from several donors. The cell subset or site label for this specimen denotes: FACS-sorted naive CD4+ (CD45RO-CD45RA+) and naive CD8+ (CD45RA+CD27bright) T cells. The origin of the receptors is a pool of human donors in good health; the sample pools cells from several healthy donors.

The chain is built from TRBV7-8 and TRBJ2-7, with 9 bases fitting TRBD2. The CDR3 has 15 residues. The germline V gene encodes CDR1 SGHVS and CDR2 FQNEAQ. Trimming cost V 5 bases and J 2 bases; bases outside gene matches: 7. CDR3 region: CASSILAGAPYEQYF. The CDR3 DNA reads as TGTGCCAGCAGCATCTTAGCGGGGGCGCCCTACGAGCAGTACTTC.

This chain uses TRBV19 with TRBJ2-3; tentatively, D is TRBD2 (5 bases). The CDR3 contains 14 residues. Trimming took 5 bases from V and 4 from J, leaving 13 bases between them. Germline CDR1 is LNHDA and CDR2 is SQIVND (reference sequence). CDR3 sequence (DNA): TGTGCCAGTAGTGTACTAGGTCTCCCAGATACGCAGTATTTT. It codes for CASSVLGLPDTQYF.

The chain has TRBV18 and TRBJ1-5; 7 positions agree with TRBD1. CDR1 and CDR2 (germline): KGHSH, LQKENI. The trim removed 2 bases at V and 0 bases at J, leaving 1 base unmatched. This CDR3 has 15 residues. DNA for the CDR3: TGTGCCAGCTCACCAGGGACAGTTAGCAATCAGCCCCAGCATTTT. Translating it yields CASSPGTVSNQPQHF. Filled out from reference TRBV18 and TRBJ1-5, the complete variable domain reads NAGVMQNPRHLVRRRGQEARLRCSPMKGHSHVYWYRQLPEEGLKFMVYLQKENIIDESGMPKERFSAEFPKEGPSILRIQQVVRGDSAAYFCASSPGTVSNQPQHFGDGTRLSIL.

This chain joins TRBV20-1 and TRBJ2-7, with D perhaps TRBD1 (6 bases). V lost 3 bases, J lost 3 bases, and 15 bases lay in between. Germline V gene data show CDR1 as DFQATT and CDR2 as SNEGSKA (reference sequence). This CDR3 spans 14 amino acids. The CDR3 nucleotides read TGCAGTGCTAGCATTGGCAGGGGCCTCTACGAGCAGTACTTC. Its protein is CSASIGRGLYEQYF.

This clonotype was detected a few times. The chain is built from TRBV29-1 and TRBJ1-1; D gene ambiguous. The CDR3 length is 17 residues. With 1 base removed from V and 1 base from J, the gap between germline ends came to 19 bases. Germline CDR1 reads SQVTM; CDR2 reads ANQGSEA. The CDR3 protein is CSVEGARFLVGNTEAFF. Here the CDR3 DNA reads TGCAGCGTTGAAGGGGCAAGGTTTTTGGTTGGGAACACTGAAGCTTTCTTT.

This clonotype was seen a few times. At one end, the junction sequence differs from germline, possibly due to a read error. The chain has TRBV6-5 and TRBJ1-5; D is undetermined. CDR1 MNHEY and CDR2 SVGAGI come from the germline V gene. The CDR3 extends over 13 amino acids. CDR3 nucleotides: TGTGCCAGCGGTTATATGGGGAATCAGCCCCAGCATTTT. It encodes CASGYMGNQPQHF.

The V gene is TRBV11-3, the J gene TRBJ1-2, with TRBD1 matching 8 bases. Germline V gives CDR1 SGHNT, CDR2 YENEEA. V lost 5 bases, J lost 4 bases, and 9 bases stayed unmatched. The CDR3 runs 15 residues. CDR3 in DNA: TGTGCCAGCAGCATGGGACAGGCCTCCGTCTATGGCTACACCTTC. Protein: CASSMGQASVYGYTF.

The V gene is TRBV29-1, the J gene TRBJ2-3, with 10 positions matching TRBD2. This CDR3 comprises 16 residues. Trimming at V came to 4 bases and at J to 0 bases, leaving 7 bases not matched to a gene. The germline CDR1 and CDR2 sequences are SQVTM and ANQGSEA. The CDR3 nucleotides read TGCAGCGTTGCTGGGCAGCGGGAGGGAAGCACAGATACGCAGTATTTT. Its translation is CSVAGQREGSTDTQYF.

The chain carries TRBV29-1 and TRBJ1-2; unclear D gene. Germline V gives CDR1 SQVTM, CDR2 ANQGSEA. This CDR3 region has 14 residues. Trimming shortened V by 4 bases and J by 0 bases, and 12 bases separated the two germline ends. The CDR3 loop reads CSVGWQATNYGYTF. CDR3 DNA: TGCAGCGTTGGTTGGCAGGCTACTAACTATGGCTACACCTTC.

This chain uses TRBV7-9 with TRBJ2-7, with 11 bases fitting TRBD2. Germline V gene data show CDR1 as SEHNR and CDR2 as FQNEAQ (reference sequence). The CDR3 covers 17 residues. V shed 5 bases and J 3 bases; nucleotides not matched to a gene: 12. For the CDR3, the DNA is TGTGCCAGCAGCCTCATCGGGACTAGCGGAGACGGCTACGAGCAGTACTTC. Its translation: CASSLIGTSGDGYEQYF.

In its sample, this clonotype was seen once. The chain uses TRBV6-5 and TRBJ2-7; 7 bases fit TRBD1. V lost 7 bases to trimming and J lost 5 bases; unmatched junction nucleotides: 14. The CDR3 sequence is 15 residues long. Per the germline V gene, CDR1 is MNHEY and CDR2 is SVGAGI. CDR3 DNA: TGTGCCAGCACCCTAAAGACAGGGAAAAGTAACGAGCAGTACTTC. Protein product: CASTLKTGKSNEQYF.

The chain employs TRBV29-1 and TRBJ1-2; 8 nucleotides line up with TRBD1. CDR3 length equals 15 residues. V shed 6 bases and J 1 base; nucleotides not matched to a gene: 10. CDR1 and CDR2 (germline): SQVTM, ANQGSEA. In DNA form, the CDR3 reads TGCAGCGTCACGGGGACAGGTGGTTTTAACTATGGCTACACCTTC. This codes for CSVTGTGGFNYGYTF.

The chain joins TRBV19 to TRBJ2-7, with D maybe TRBD1 (6 bases). Germline values: CDR1 LNHDA, CDR2 SQIVND (reference sequence). This CDR3 comprises 15 residues. The V end lost 5 bases, the J end lost 2 bases, and 16 bases lay between the germline ends. CDR3 sequence: CASSSLGTPTYEQYF. CDR3 nucleotide sequence: TGTGCCAGTAGTTCCCTCGGGACACCTACCTACGAGCAGTACTTC.

In DNA, the CDR3 is TGCAGCGTTGTCGGAGCCGGGACGGTCTATGGCTACACCTTC. Translation: CSVVGAGTVYGYTF. The chain uses TRBV29-1 and TRBJ1-2, with D maybe TRBD1 (5 bases). CDR3 length equals 14 residues. Trimming shortened V by 4 bases and J by 4 bases, and 16 bases separated the two germline ends. Germline V gene sequence: CDR1 SQVTM, CDR2 ANQGSEA.

In its sample, this clonotype was seen a few times. The chain uses TRBV19 and TRBJ1-5; tentative D call: TRBD1 (5 bases). V shed 3 bases and J shed 1 base, with 10 bases lying between them. The germline gives CDR1 LNHDA, CDR2 SQIVND (reference sequence). The CDR3 sequence is 15 residues long. CDR3 nucleotide sequence: TGTGCCAGTAGTATTTCCGGGACCAGCAATCAGCCCCAGCATTTT. Encoded protein: CASSISGTSNQPQHF. The variable domain in full, with the rest retrieved from reference TRBV19 and TRBJ1-5, is DGGITQSPKYLFRKEGQNVTLSCEQNLNHDAMYWYRQDPGQGLRLIYYSQIVNDFQKGDIAEGYSVSREKKESFPLTVTSAQKNPTAFYLCASSISGTSNQPQHFGDGTRLSIL.

This rearrangement joins TRBV30 to TRBJ1-4; perhaps TRBD1 as D (5 bases). CDR1 and CDR2 from the germline V gene are GTSNPN and SVGIG (reference sequence). V lost 0 bases to trimming and J lost 8 bases, with 10 bases between them. The CDR3 extends over 13 amino acids. CDR3 region: CAWSVQGREKLFF. The CDR3 DNA reads TGTGCCTGGAGTGTCCAGGGACGCGAAAAACTGTTTTTT.

This clonotype was picked up a small number of times. V gene TRBV29-1 combines with J gene TRBJ2-1; TRBD1 matches at 9 bases. Looked up from germline, CDR1 is SQVTM and CDR2 is ANQGSEA. V dropped 2 bases and J dropped 9; count of bases not matched to a gene: 14. This CDR3 contains 16 residues. CDR3 loop: CSVEFLGDRAHLEQFF. CDR3 DNA sequence: TGCAGCGTTGAATTCTTGGGGGACAGGGCCCACCTTGAGCAGTTCTTC.

The chain is built from TRBV19 and TRBJ2-1; D is ambiguous. Germline CDR1 LNHDA, CDR2 SQIVND (reference sequence). Trimming removed 4 bases at V and 5 bases at J, with 6 bases between. The CDR3 is made up of 12 amino acids. CDR3 bases: TGTGCCAGTAGTACCCTACACAATGAGCAGTTCTTC. Encoded protein: CASSTLHNEQFF. Full variable domain (rest looked up from reference TRBV19 and TRBJ2-1): DGGITQSPKYLFRKEGQNVTLSCEQNLNHDAMYWYRQDPGQGLRLIYYSQIVNDFQKGDIAEGYSVSREKKESFPLTVTSAQKNPTAFYLCASSTLHNEQFFGPGTRLTVL.